The 19 T cell receptor beta chains presented below share a single source sample, sequenced in a study of read filtering for tumor transcriptome and immune sequencing. The library was built from about 0.4 ug RNA with molecular barcoded adaptors for alpha/delta and beta/gamma chains. One entry per CDR3 protein, called by TCRdb with MiXCR from the reads. The table records approximately 90,000 distinct CDR3 sequences, about a fifth of them present only once. Input material: a population of CD138-negative cells sorted from bone marrow. These receptors all come from a donor at least 40 years old with multiple myeloma.

This clonotype was seen more than once but under ten times. The genes are TRBV3-1 and TRBJ1-1; tentatively, D is TRBD1 (6 bases). CDR1 and CDR2 from the germline V gene are LGHDT and YNNKEL (reference sequence). Trimming stripped 1 base from V and 5 bases from J, with 14 bases between. This CDR3 region has 15 residues. This chain's CDR3 is CASSQGFRGWTEAFF. CDR3 bases: TGTGCCAGCAGCCAAGGATTCAGGGGATGGACTGAAGCTTTCTTT.

The V gene is TRBV7-3, the J gene TRBJ1-6; 7 nucleotides line up with TRBD1. The CDR3 contains 14 residues. Germline trimming cut 4 bases from V and 10 bases from J; bases unmatched to any gene: 7. Germline CDR1 SGHTA, CDR2 FQGTGA. As DNA, the CDR3 is TGTGCCAGCAGCTCGACAGGGAGCCGGTCACCCCTCCACTTT. It yields the protein CASSSTGSRSPLHF.

This clonotype came up many times. V and J are TRBV5-1 and TRBJ2-2, with 7 bases matching TRBD2. There are 13 residues in the CDR3. Per the germline V gene, CDR1 is SGHRS and CDR2 is YFSETQ. V shed 3 bases and J 7 bases; nucleotides not matched to a gene: 3. The CDR3 reads CASSSSGIGELFF. The CDR3, as DNA: TGCGCCAGCAGCTCGAGCGGGATCGGGGAGCTGTTTTTT.

This clonotype showed up just a few times. This chain links TRBV5-1 with TRBJ2-4, with D maybe TRBD2 (5 bases). The V gene's germline CDR1 is SGHRS and CDR2 YFSETQ. The CDR3 is made up of 14 amino acids. With 4 bases removed from V and 0 bases from J, the gap between germline ends came to 8 bases. The chain's CDR3 is CASSRDLAKNIQYF. The CDR3 nucleotides read TGCGCCAGCAGCCGGGATCTAGCCAAAAACATTCAGTACTTC.

This clonotype was seen ten or more times. This sequence joins TRBV28 and TRBJ1-5; 9 bases match TRBD1. Germline V CDR1 and CDR2: MDHEN, SYDVKM. The CDR3 covers 16 residues. V shed 4 bases and J 4 bases; nucleotides not matched to a gene: 8. The CDR3 region has the DNA TGTGCCAGCAGTTCCCCGGGGGGGACAGGGAATCAGCCCCAGCATTTT. Translated, it gives CASSSPGGTGNQPQHF.

This chain links TRBV2 with TRBJ2-5, with a possible D match to TRBD1 (6 bases). CDR3 size: 12 residues. Trimming removed 7 bases from V and 5 bases from J, with 11 bases in between. Germline assignment: CDR1 SNHLY and CDR2 FYNNEI. The CDR3 protein is CASKGETETQYF. In nucleotides, the CDR3 is TGTGCCAGCAAGGGGGAAACGGAGACCCAGTACTTC. The variable domain in full, with the rest retrieved from reference TRBV2 and TRBJ2-5, is EPEVTQTPSHQVTQMGQEVILRCVPISNHLYFYWYRQILGQKVEFLVSFYNNEISEKSEIFDDQFSVERPDGSNFTLKIRSTKLEDSAMYFCASKGETETQYFGPGTRLLVL.

This clonotype has ten or more counts. The chain links TRBV12-3 or TRBV12-4 to TRBJ2-2; TRBD1 agrees at 7 bases. The CDR3 contains 13 residues. The CDR3 sequence: CAGQRSNSGELFF. The CDR3, as DNA: TGTGCGGGACAGCGGAGTAATTCCGGGGAGCTGTTTTTT.

This clonotype was counted at least ten times. V gene TRBV2 combines with J gene TRBJ2-7; no firm D call. Deletions cut 9 bases from V and 6 bases from J, with 9 bases between. The CDR3 has 10 amino acids. Germline loops: CDR1 SNHLY, CDR2 FYNNEI. CDR3 coding DNA: TGTGCCAGTAGAGTGGTCGAGCAGTACTTC. This codes for CASRVVEQYF. Full variable domain (missing parts from reference TRBV2 and TRBJ2-7): EPEVTQTPSHQVTQMGQEVILRCVPISNHLYFYWYRQILGQKVEFLVSFYNNEISEKSEIFDDQFSVERPDGSNFTLKIRSTKLEDSAMYFCASRVVEQYFGPGTRLTVT.

This clonotype was counted many times. This chain uses TRBV12-3 or TRBV12-4 with TRBJ2-2; 8 nucleotides match TRBD2. This CDR3 is built from 14 residues. J was trimmed by 6 bases and V by 5 bases; bases with no gene match: 5. The CDR3 is CASSPGGRAGELFF. The CDR3 nucleotides read TGTGCCAGCAGTCCGGGGGGGCGGGCCGGGGAGCTGTTTTTT.

This clonotype was counted at least ten times. J is TRBJ2-1 and V is TRBV10-1, with TRBD1 matching 10 bases. Trimming removed 0 bases from V and 7 bases from J; junction bases left unmatched: 6. Looked up from germline, CDR1 is WNHNN and CDR2 is SYGVQD (reference sequence). This CDR3 is built from 16 residues. The CDR3 loop is CASSESKGQGSNEQFF. The CDR3 coding sequence is TGCGCCAGCAGTGAGTCTAAGGGACAGGGGTCAAATGAGCAGTTCTTC.

Details on this clonotype: It is likely a read error, because the conserved phenylalanine at the end of the CDR3 is missing. J is TRBJ1-1 and V is TRBV28; TRBD1 matches at 8 bases. V shed 6 bases, J shed 4 bases, and the junction held 7 bases outside the gene matches. The germline gives CDR1 MDHEN, CDR2 SYDVKM. The CDR3 covers 14 residues. CDR3 in DNA: TGTGCCAGCAGGCAGATGACAGGGGCCACTGAAGCTTTCCTT. Its translation is CASRQMTGATEAFL.

This clonotype showed up many times. This rearrangement joins TRBV7-3 to TRBJ2-1, with D unclear. CDR1 is SGHTA and CDR2 is FQGTGA in the germline V gene. The V end lost 4 bases, the J end lost 9 bases, and 13 bases lay between the germline ends. CDR3 length equals 13 residues. In nucleotides, the CDR3 is TGTGCCAGCAGCTCCGGTCCACAGCGTGAGCAGTTCTTC. Its protein product is CASSSGPQREQFF.

This clonotype has just a few counts. CDR3 in amino acids: CSAVWVTDTQYF. CDR3 nucleotide sequence: TGCAGTGCTGTTTGGGTCACAGATACGCAGTATTTT. This chain joins TRBV20-1 and TRBJ2-3; D unresolved. V lost 5 bases and J 2 bases, leaving 8 bases between the germline ends. This CDR3 is 12 amino acids long. Germline values: CDR1 DFQATT, CDR2 SNEGSKA (reference sequence).

In this sample, this clonotype turned up many times. V usage is TRBV7-3 and J usage is TRBJ1-1; D remains unclear. The CDR3 has 13 amino acids. Germline V lookup: CDR1 SGHTA, CDR2 FQGTGA. Deletions cut 5 bases from V and 4 bases from J, with 11 bases between. CDR3 sequence: CASSAHYSTEAFF. DNA for the CDR3: TGTGCCAGCAGCGCACATTATTCCACTGAAGCTTTCTTT.

About this clonotype itself: A much larger clone differs by one base, so this may be a read error. J is TRBJ1-1 and V is TRBV20-1, with D tentatively TRBD1 (6 bases). The germline V gene has CDR1 DFQATT and CDR2 SNEGSKA (reference sequence). The CDR3 has 16 residues. CDR3 loop: CSARIMGATMNTDAFF. Here the CDR3 DNA reads TGCAGTGCTAGAATAATGGGGGCGACGATGAACACTGATGCTTTCTTT.

Ten or more counts support this clonotype. This chain uses TRBV5-1 with TRBJ1-1; 8 nucleotides agree with TRBD1. The CDR3 covers 12 residues. V shed 3 bases and J 9 bases; nucleotides not matched to a gene: 4. Germline CDR1 and CDR2: SGHRS and YFSETQ. CDR3 sequence: CASSSGQGQAFF. The DNA of the CDR3 is TGCGCCAGCAGCTCTGGACAGGGACAAGCTTTCTTT.

This clonotype was found a few times. The chain combines TRBV19 with TRBJ1-5, with a weak D call TRBD1 (5 bases). Germline V gene data show CDR1 as LNHDA and CDR2 as SQIVND (reference sequence). The V end was cut by 8 bases, the J end by 5 bases, with 13 bases between. This CDR3 region has 13 residues. CDR3 coding DNA: TGTGCCAGTGGGGACCGTTTAGATCAGCCCCAGCATTTT. Translating it yields CASGDRLDQPQHF.

The rearrangement uses TRBV9 and TRBJ1-5, with D uncertain. The CDR3 runs to 14 residues. The V end was cut by 2 bases, the J end by 6 bases, with 12 bases between. Germline V gene lookup returns CDR1 SGDLS and CDR2 YYNGEE. This CDR3 is CASSVSPLGQPQHF. The CDR3 DNA reads TGTGCCAGCAGCGTTTCCCCTTTGGGTCAGCCCCAGCATTTT.

This clonotype has more than one count but fewer than ten. The chain couples TRBV2 to TRBJ1-4, with TRBD1 identical over 7 bases. There are 15 residues in the CDR3. The V and J ends lost 6 bases and 3 bases, in that order; junction bases with no gene match: 7. The germline CDR1 and CDR2 sequences are SNHLY and FYNNEI. As DNA, the CDR3 is TGTGCCAGCAGGAACAGGGGCCAGGCTAATGAAAAACTGTTTTTT. This translates into CASRNRGQANEKLFF.